This T cell receptor beta chain was documented in a study of blood T cell repertoires in COVID-19. Study at large: Italy, Spain and the United States were the sources of the convalescent and acute COVID-19 samples.

Study processing details: It was from reference gene primer amplification that nucleated cell counts were estimated. Repertoires were generated with immunoSEQ multiplex PCR, while TCRdb's copy carries only in-frame clones and drops some. Clonal size and the V and J genes are those of that table, whereas D and trimming came from the DNA. Of about 87,000 clones listed, 70% to 85% are singletons. Trimming stripped 4 bases from V and 11 bases from J, with 15 bases between. Germline CDR1 and CDR2: LGHNA and YNFKEQ. The length of the CDR3 is 13 residues. This clonotype originated in a woman aged 45-59 years with acute or convalescent COVID-19. The sample was peripheral blood. The genes are TRBV4-2 and TRBJ2-1, with D possibly being TRBD2 (5 bases). CDR3 nucleotides: TGTGCCAGCAGCCCAGAAACCGGGATTAAGCAGTTCTTC. This codes for CASSPETGIKQFF.